The present TCR beta chain was sequenced within a study of T cell changes during pregnancy in multiple sclerosis. Generated by immunoSEQ multiplex PCR, the TCRdb table keeps only in-frame clones and is missing some. The profile shows some 140,000 clones, roughly 95% of them singletons. Trimming removed 0 bases from V and 2 bases from J, with 13 bases in between. This CDR3 spans 16 amino acids. Germline CDR1 reads SGHDT; CDR2 reads YYEEEE. This clonotype originated in a female donor with multiple sclerosis, enrolled in a pregnancy study. V gene TRBV5-6 combines with J gene TRBJ2-3; the D gene is possibly TRBD1 (6 bases). The sample in question was peripheral blood, obtained after pregnancy. CDR3 sequence (DNA): TGTGCCAGCAGCTTGGAGTTGCAGGGGCACACAGATACGCAGTATTTT. Translating it yields CASSLELQGHTDTQYF.